A single sample gave rise to the 5 T cell receptor beta chains below, sequenced in a study of cytomegalovirus exposure and HLA in healthy donors. The primer mix had 60 Vbeta and 13 Jbeta primers. The repertoire was sequenced with immunoSEQ multiplex PCR; TCRdb's copy has only in-frame clones and lacks some. The profile covers under 170,000 clones, with 75% to 85% appearing a single time and roughly 4% taken by the ten largest. What was sequenced was PBMCs. The origin of the receptors is a human donor in good health.

The gene calls are TRBV15 and TRBJ2-7; D not certain. CDR3 length equals 13 residues. V was clipped by 5 bases and J by 3 bases, with 11 bases between them. Germline values: CDR1 LNHNV, CDR2 YYDKDF (reference sequence). This CDR3 is CATSPFSVYEQYF. CDR3 DNA: TGTGCCACCAGCCCATTTTCAGTCTACGAGCAGTACTTC.

In its sample, this clone was seen once. J is TRBJ2-7 and V is TRBV25-1; 15 nucleotides line up with TRBD2. CDR3 length equals 16 residues. CDR1 and CDR2 (germline): MGHDK, SYGVNS. V shed 6 bases, J shed 2 bases, and the junction held 5 bases outside the gene matches. The CDR3 here is CASSDRTSGRAYEQYF. The CDR3 DNA reads as TGTGCCAGCAGCGATCGGACTAGCGGGAGGGCCTACGAGCAGTACTTC.

This chain links TRBV19 with TRBJ2-7; D uncertain. V dropped 3 bases and J dropped 6 bases, with 18 bases sitting between them. The CDR3 runs 15 residues. The germline V gene encodes CDR1 LNHDA and CDR2 SQIVND (reference sequence). Written as DNA, the CDR3 is TGTGCCAGTAGTATTGAGGCCCAACCCCGCTCCGAGCAGTACTTC. Protein sequence: CASSIEAQPRSEQYF.

This chain links TRBV20-1 with TRBJ1-1; no reliable D call. The CDR3 sequence is 11 residues long. Trimming left V 5 bases short and J 7 bases short, with 11 bases between. Germline assignment: CDR1 DFQATT and CDR2 SNEGSKA (reference sequence). CDR3 DNA: TGCAGTGCTTCTACCGGGAGTGAAGCTTTCTTT. As protein: CSASTGSEAFF.

The chain joins TRBV19 to TRBJ2-3; 7 nucleotides agree with TRBD2. CDR1 is LNHDA and CDR2 is SQIVND in the germline V gene (reference sequence). The CDR3 contains 16 residues. Trimming took 3 bases from V and 2 from J; bases not matched to a gene: 8. The CDR3 DNA is TGTGCCAGTAGTATTAGGGGCGGGGGTACCACAGATACGCAGTATTTT. Encoded protein: CASSIRGGGTTDTQYF.